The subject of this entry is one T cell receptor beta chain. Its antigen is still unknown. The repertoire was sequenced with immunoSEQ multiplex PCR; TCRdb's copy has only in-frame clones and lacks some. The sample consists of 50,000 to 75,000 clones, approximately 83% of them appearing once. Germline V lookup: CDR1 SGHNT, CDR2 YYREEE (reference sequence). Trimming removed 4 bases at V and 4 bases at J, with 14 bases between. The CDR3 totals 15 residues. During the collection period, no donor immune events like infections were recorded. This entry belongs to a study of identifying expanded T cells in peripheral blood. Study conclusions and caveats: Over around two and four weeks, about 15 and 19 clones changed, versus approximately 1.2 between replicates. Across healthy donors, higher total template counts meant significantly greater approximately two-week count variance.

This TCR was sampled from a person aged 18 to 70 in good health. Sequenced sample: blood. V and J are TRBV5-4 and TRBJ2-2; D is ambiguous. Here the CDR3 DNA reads TGTGCCAGCAGCCCCCCTTTAGGGATCACCGGGGAGCTGTTTTTT. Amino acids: CASSPPLGITGELFF.